The rows below give T cell receptor beta chains drawn from one sample of a study of T cell changes during pregnancy in multiple sclerosis. The table came from immunoSEQ multiplex PCR; TCRdb's copy has only in-frame clones and leaves some out. Among roughly 89,000 clones listed, about 94% were seen once. Material: peripheral blood, obtained after pregnancy. The source of these receptors is a female donor in good health, enrolled as a control in a pregnancy study. Each CDR3 is given with its conserved first and last residue. A D gene is named only where the DNA matches it firmly. Size is omitted from some rows. Given values are once, few, many or a class for expanded clones.

v_call: TRBV11-2
j_call: TRBJ2-7
clone_size: NA
d_call: TRBD1
cdr3_nt: TGTGCCAGCAGTTCACCGGGACAGGGGCCCTCCCACGAGACCTTC
cdr3_aa: CASSSPGQGPSHETF

v_call: TRBV4-2
j_call: TRBJ2-7
clone_size: once
d_call: TRBD2
cdr3_nt: TGTGCCAGCAGCCCGAGACTAGCGGGAGAATACGAGCAGTACTTC
cdr3_aa: CASSPRLAGEYEQYF

v_call: TRBV4-1
j_call: TRBJ2-3
clone_size: NA
d_call: NA
cdr3_nt: TGCGCCAGCAGCCAAGTACTAGCCGGTTCCACAGATACGCAGTATTTT
cdr3_aa: CASSQVLAGSTDTQYF

v_call: TRBV9
j_call: TRBJ2-3
clone_size: NA
d_call: NA
cdr3_nt: TGTGCCAGCAGCGTAGCTGGCCTCCCGAGGTATGATACGCAGTATTTT
cdr3_aa: CASSVAGLPRYDTQYF

v_call: TRBV6-6
j_call: TRBJ2-7
clone_size: NA
d_call: TRBD2
cdr3_nt: TGTGCCAGCAGTTACGGACTAGCGGCCTACGAGCAGTACTTC
cdr3_aa: CASSYGLAAYEQYF

v_call: TRBV4-1
j_call: TRBJ2-7
clone_size: few
d_call: TRBD2
cdr3_nt: TGCGCCAGCAGCCCGGGACTAGCGGGAACCTACGAGCAGTACTTC
cdr3_aa: CASSPGLAGTYEQYF

v_call: TRBV10-3
j_call: TRBJ1-2
clone_size: NA
d_call: NA
cdr3_nt: TGTGCCATCAGTGATACCAGCTATGGCTACACCTTC
cdr3_aa: CAISDTSYGYTF

v_call: TRBV6-1
j_call: TRBJ2-1
clone_size: NA
d_call: NA
cdr3_nt: TGTGCCAGCAGTGGTGACGGCCAGCGGTTAGTGAATGAGCAGTTCTTC
cdr3_aa: CASSGDGQRLVNEQFF

v_call: TRBV18
j_call: TRBJ2-5
clone_size: NA
d_call: NA
cdr3_nt: TGTGCCAGCTCACCAAGAGCGGACCTTGAGACCCAGTACTTC
cdr3_aa: CASSPRADLETQYF

v_call: TRBV5-4
j_call: TRBJ2-7
clone_size: NA
d_call: NA
cdr3_nt: TGTGCCAGCAGCTTTGGGGCTTCCCCCCTTGGCGAGCAGTACTTC
cdr3_aa: CASSFGASPLGEQYF

v_call: TRBV7-6
j_call: TRBJ2-2
clone_size: NA
d_call: NA
cdr3_nt: TGTGCCAGCAGCCGGGGACTTGGAACCGGGGAGCTGTTTTTT
cdr3_aa: CASSRGLGTGELFF

v_call: TRBV5-1
j_call: TRBJ1-3
clone_size: once
d_call: NA
cdr3_nt: TGCGCCAGCAGCCACCCAGGGGACACCATATATTTT
cdr3_aa: CASSHPGDTIYF

v_call: TRBV19
j_call: TRBJ2-7
clone_size: once
d_call: TRBD2
cdr3_nt: TGTGCCAGTAGTAATTTACTAGCGGGAGTCGAGCGCGAGCAGTACTTC
cdr3_aa: CASSNLLAGVEREQYF

v_call: TRBV7-9
j_call: TRBJ2-2
clone_size: NA
d_call: TRBD1
cdr3_nt: TGTGCCAGCAGCTTTTCCTCAGGGGGCGCGAACACCGGGGAGCTGTTTTTT
cdr3_aa: CASSFSSGGANTGELFF

v_call: TRBV28
j_call: TRBJ2-6
clone_size: NA
d_call: NA
cdr3_nt: TGTGCCAGCAGTTTAGAGAACTCTGGGGCCAACGTCCTGACTTTC
cdr3_aa: CASSLENSGANVLTF

v_call: TRBV27
j_call: TRBJ2-1
clone_size: NA
d_call: NA
cdr3_nt: TGTGCCAGCAGTTTAGGCTACAGCTCCTACAATGAGCAGTTCTTC
cdr3_aa: CASSLGYSSYNEQFF

v_call: TRBV28
j_call: TRBJ1-5
clone_size: NA
d_call: NA
cdr3_nt: TGTGCCAGCAGTCCTCGAGGGCGAGCGCTCAATCAGCCCCAGCATTTT
cdr3_aa: CASSPRGRALNQPQHF

v_call: TRBV5-5
j_call: TRBJ2-3
clone_size: NA
d_call: NA
cdr3_nt: TGTGCCAGCAGCTTGGAGTTCAGTTATTCAGATACGCAGTATTTT
cdr3_aa: CASSLEFSYSDTQYF

v_call: TRBV15
j_call: TRBJ2-3
clone_size: NA
d_call: TRBD2
cdr3_nt: TGTGCCACCAGCACTGGGGGACTAGCGGAAACAGATACGCAGTATTTT
cdr3_aa: CATSTGGLAETDTQYF

v_call: TRBV28
j_call: TRBJ2-5
clone_size: NA
d_call: NA
cdr3_nt: TGTGCCATAGCCCGCCCCGACCTCGAGACCCAGTACTTC
cdr3_aa: CAIARPDLETQYF

v_call: TRBV7-9
j_call: TRBJ2-7
clone_size: once
d_call: NA
cdr3_nt: TGTGCCAGCGGTTTAACTAGCCTCCTAGGAGAGCAGTACTTC
cdr3_aa: CASGLTSLLGEQYF

v_call: TRBV27
j_call: TRBJ2-7
clone_size: NA
d_call: TRBD1
cdr3_nt: TGTGCCAGCAGTTTATCTTCCCGGCAGGGGGTTTACGAGCAGTACTTC
cdr3_aa: CASSLSSRQGVYEQYF

v_call: TRBV7-9
j_call: TRBJ2-7
clone_size: NA
d_call: NA
cdr3_nt: TGTGCCAGCAGCTTAGCGACGCGGGAGCAGTACTTC
cdr3_aa: CASSLATREQYF

v_call: TRBV27
j_call: TRBJ2-2
clone_size: NA
d_call: TRBD1
cdr3_nt: TGTGCCAGCAGTTCCAGGGGGCGCGGGGAGCTGTTTTTT
cdr3_aa: CASSSRGRGELFF

v_call: TRBV5-1
j_call: TRBJ1-5
clone_size: NA
d_call: NA
cdr3_nt: TGCGCCAGCAGCTTGGTGGGGGGGAAGGGCAATCAGCCCCAGCATTTT
cdr3_aa: CASSLVGGKGNQPQHF

v_call: TRBV28
j_call: TRBJ2-4
clone_size: NA
d_call: NA
cdr3_nt: TGTGCCAGCCTCCGAGGGGGTTTTCAGTACTTC
cdr3_aa: CASLRGGFQYF